The rows below give T cell receptor beta chains drawn from one sample of a study of neoadjuvant anti-PD-1 for oral cavity cancer. The data were produced by immunoSEQ multiplex PCR, yet TCRdb's version contains in-frame clones alone and is incomplete. The sample carries about 14,000 clones, around 76% recorded once. This specimen consisted of PBMCs, obtained after nivolumab (anti-PD-1) treatment. These receptor sequences come from a person aged 40 to 85 with oral cavity squamous cell carcinoma. Both conserved end residues are part of each CDR3. Each record gives: J gene, D gene, clone size, V gene, CDR3 protein, CDR3 DNA. The D gene is left open where the match is weak. Expanded clones get a size class; other rows say once, few or many, or leave the size out.

TRBJ1-5 | TRBD1 | few | TRBV4-1 | CASSQDPTGASNQPQHF | TGCGCCAGCAGCCAAGACCCGACAGGGGCTAGCAATCAGCCCCAGCATTTT
TRBJ2-2 | - | - | TRBV5-1 | CASSFRGGELFF | TGCGCCAGCAGCTTCAGGGGTGGGGAGCTGTTTTTT
TRBJ2-5 | TRBD1 | - | TRBV6-1 | CASPGQQETQYF | TGTGCCAGCCCGGGACAGCAAGAGACCCAGTACTTC
TRBJ1-1 | - | - | TRBV2 | CASRFRWTEAFF | TGTGCCAGCAGATTCCGGTGGACTGAAGCTTTCTTT
TRBJ2-3 | - | - | TRBV7-9 | CASSRGTDTQYF | TGTGCCAGCAGCCGGGGAACCGATACGCAGTATTTT
TRBJ1-1 | - | - | TRBV5-6 | CASSQMGSRTEAFF | TGTGCCAGCAGCCAAATGGGTAGTCGCACTGAAGCTTTCTTT
TRBJ2-1 | - | - | TRBV9 | CASSVAVAKDEQFF | TGTGCCAGCAGCGTCGCCGTAGCAAAGGATGAGCAGTTCTTC
TRBJ2-1 | TRBD2 | - | TRBV7-6 | CASSRGSGGLSYNEQFF | TGTGCCAGCAGCCGGGGGAGCGGGGGCCTATCCTACAATGAGCAGTTCTTC
TRBJ1-2 | - | - | TRBV5-6 | CASSLIRGRQGPSGYGYTF | TGTGCCAGCAGCTTGATCAGGGGCCGCCAGGGTCCATCTGGCTATGGCTACACCTTC
TRBJ1-2 | - | - | TRBV7-9 | CASSSWAGRRGFNGYTF | TGTGCCAGCAGCTCCTGGGCAGGCCGTCGAGGGTTTAATGGCTACACCTTC
TRBJ2-7 | - | once | TRBV7-2 | CASSLGGSAYEQYF | TGTGCCAGCAGCTTAGGAGGCAGCGCCTACGAGCAGTACTTC
TRBJ2-1 | TRBD2 | - | TRBV9 | CASSVAGSGEANEQFF | TGTGCCAGCAGCGTAGCTGGAAGCGGGGAGGCCAATGAGCAGTTCTTC
TRBJ2-7 | TRBD2 | - | TRBV30 | CAWTRGGGRSYEQYF | TGTGCCTGGACCCGCGGCGGCGGGAGGTCCTACGAGCAGTACTTC
TRBJ1-4 | - | - | TRBV7-2 | CASSSMARGEKLFF | TGTGCCAGCAGCTCGATGGCCCGTGGTGAAAAACTGTTTTTT
TRBJ1-1 | - | few | TRBV4-1 | CASSRLRNTEAFF | TGCGCCAGCAGCCGCCTTAGGAACACTGAAGCTTTCTTT
TRBJ1-2 | TRBD1 | medium-sized | TRBV18 | CASSPDRDYGYTF | TGTGCCAGCTCACCCGACAGGGACTATGGCTACACCTTC
TRBJ2-3 | - | - | TRBV10-3 | CATKKGGSTDTQYF | TGTGCCACCAAAAAGGGAGGTAGCACAGATACGCAGTATTTT
TRBJ1-2 | - | - | TRBV7-2 | CASRGGPGYTF | TGTGCCAGCAGGGGGGGGCCTGGCTACACCTTC
TRBJ1-1 | TRBD1 | - | TRBV19 | CASSTTGTATEAFF | TGTGCCAGTAGTACCACCGGGACAGCGACTGAAGCTTTCTTT
TRBJ2-7 | - | few | TRBV7-3 | CASSLWGSYEQYF | TGTGCCAGCAGCTTATGGGGGTCCTACGAGCAGTACTTC
TRBJ2-7 | - | - | TRBV21-1 | CASRYKGDEQYF | TGTGCCAGCAGATATAAAGGCGACGAGCAGTACTTC
TRBJ2-2 | TRBD2 | - | TRBV6-6 | CATGERGTYTGELFF | TGTGCCACCGGGGAGCGGGGGACCTACACCGGGGAGCTGTTTTTT
TRBJ2-3 | TRBD2 | few | TRBV28 | CASSFLLAGGTDTQYF | TGTGCCAGCAGTTTTCTTCTAGCGGGGGGCACAGATACGCAGTATTTT
TRBJ1-5 | - | - | TRBV5-1 | CASSLRPDSNQPQHF | TGCGCCAGCAGCTTGAGACCGGATAGCAATCAGCCCCAGCATTTT
TRBJ2-3 | - | - | TRBV19 | CASRIQTSTDTQYF | TGTGCCAGTAGAATACAGACTAGCACAGATACGCAGTATTTT
TRBJ1-2 | - | once | TRBV6-6 | CASSYSTSGINYGYTF | TGTGCCAGCAGTTACTCGACGAGTGGAATCAACTATGGCTACACCTTC
TRBJ2-3 | - | - | TRBV5-6 | CASSLATDTQYF | TGTGCCAGCAGCTTAGCAACAGATACGCAGTATTTT
TRBJ1-2 | TRBD1 | - | TRBV5-4 | CASSSLTGDRYGYTF | TGTGCCAGCAGTTCCTTGACAGGGGATCGTTATGGCTACACCTTC
TRBJ2-7 | TRBD1 | - | TRBV5-5 | CASSLYTGQDEQYF | TGTGCCAGCAGCTTATACACCGGACAGGACGAGCAGTACTTC
TRBJ1-2 | - | - | TRBV19 | CASSITGVSSGYTF | TGTGCCAGTAGTATCACTGGCGTGAGCAGTGGCTACACCTTC
TRBJ1-4 | - | - | TRBV10-3 | CAISVNRATNEKLFF | TGTGCCATCAGTGTGAACAGAGCAACTAATGAAAAACTGTTTTTT
TRBJ2-2 | - | - | TRBV7-3 | CASSLQQGETGELFF | TGTGCCAGCAGCCTTCAGCAGGGAGAAACCGGGGAGCTGTTTTTT
TRBJ1-1 | TRBD1 | - | TRBV7-9 | CASSTQGANTEAFF | TGTGCCAGCAGCACGCAGGGGGCGAACACTGAAGCTTTCTTT
TRBJ2-2 | TRBD2 | - | TRBV5-6 | CASSFSGGAFTGELFF | TGTGCCAGCAGCTTCAGCGGGGGGGCCTTCACCGGGGAGCTGTTTTTT
TRBJ2-6 | - | - | TRBV2 | CASSEVSSGANVLTF | TGTGCCAGCAGTGAAGTTAGCTCTGGGGCCAACGTCCTGACTTTC
TRBJ1-5 | - | - | TRBV2 | CASRLTAGDQPQHF | TGTGCCAGCAGATTGACGGCCGGTGATCAGCCCCAGCATTTT
TRBJ2-2 | - | - | TRBV2 | CASRFHTGELFF | TGTGCCAGCAGGTTCCACACCGGGGAGCTGTTTTTT
TRBJ2-1 | - | - | TRBV5-1 | CASSQGWDNEQFF | TGCGCCAGCAGTCAGGGGTGGGACAATGAGCAGTTCTTC
TRBJ1-6 | TRBD1 | few | TRBV7-9 | CASSWDRDNSPLHF | TGTGCCAGCAGCTGGGACAGGGACAATTCACCCCTCCACTTT
TRBJ2-7 | TRBD1 | few | TRBV9 | CASSPPGTGTYEQYF | TGTGCCAGCAGCCCTCCCGGGACAGGGACCTACGAGCAGTACTTC
TRBJ2-1 | - | few | TRBV4-1 | CASSQEGRGSYNEQFF | TGCGCCAGCAGCCAAGAAGGCAGGGGCTCCTACAATGAGCAGTTCTTC
TRBJ2-1 | TRBD2 | - | TRBV5-4 | CASSSSGGAGNEQFF | TGTGCCAGCAGCTCTAGCGGGGGGGCCGGCAATGAGCAGTTCTTC
TRBJ2-5 | - | - | TRBV5-1 | CASSLAGGQGTQYF | TGCGCCAGCAGCTTGGCCGGGGGGCAGGGGACCCAGTACTTC